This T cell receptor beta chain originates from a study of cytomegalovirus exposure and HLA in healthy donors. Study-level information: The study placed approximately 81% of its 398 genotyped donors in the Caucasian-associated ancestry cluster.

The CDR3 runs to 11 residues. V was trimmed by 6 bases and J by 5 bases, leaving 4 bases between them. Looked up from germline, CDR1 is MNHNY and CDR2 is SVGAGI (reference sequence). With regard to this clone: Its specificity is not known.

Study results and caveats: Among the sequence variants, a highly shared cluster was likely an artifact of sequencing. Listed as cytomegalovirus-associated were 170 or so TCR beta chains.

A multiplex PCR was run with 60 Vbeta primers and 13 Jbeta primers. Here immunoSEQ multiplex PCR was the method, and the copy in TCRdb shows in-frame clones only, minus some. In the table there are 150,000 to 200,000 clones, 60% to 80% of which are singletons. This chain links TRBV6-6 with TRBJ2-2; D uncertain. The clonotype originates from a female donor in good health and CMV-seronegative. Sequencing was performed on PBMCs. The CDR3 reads CASSLTGELFF. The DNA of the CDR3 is TGTGCCAGCAGCCTAACCGGGGAGCTGTTTTTT.